The 22 T cell receptor beta chains below come from one sample, sequenced in a study of T cell responses to AZD1222 COVID-19 vaccine (dated by TCRdb to the early 2020s). The protocol used for the library was the immunoSEQ multiplex PCR assay. TCRdb's version of the immuneACCESS table is confined to in-frame rearrangements and falls short of the full clone set. An unresolved V gene accounts for under half of the shortfall where checked; the remainder is of unknown origin. This sample is represented by over 20,000 clones; over 75% of them were singletons. Of the sample, around a third is held by the ten largest clones. What this sample's time point label stands for: about 28 days (+/-7) after the second vaccine dose. The sample in question was peripheral blood, obtained 28 days after the second AZD1222 dose. The receptor source for this set is an adult who received the AZD1222 COVID-19 vaccine.

The gene calls are TRBV28 and TRBJ2-5; weak D call: TRBD1 (7 bases). Trimming pared 8 bases from V and 4 bases from J, leaving 17 bases between. The CDR3 is made up of 14 amino acids. CDR1 and CDR2 from the germline V gene are MDHEN and SYDVKM. CDR3 nucleotide sequence: TGTGCCAGCCGACCGGAGGGGGCTCGAGAGACCCAGTACTTC. Amino acids: CASRPEGARETQYF.

This clone rates as medium-sized. The chain employs TRBV11-2 and TRBJ1-2; the D gene is possibly TRBD1 (6 bases). The CDR3 runs 16 residues. Trimming cost V 5 bases and J 2 bases, with 18 bases left between them. Germline CDR1 reads SGHAT; CDR2 reads FQNNGV. The CDR3 spells CASSHEAGAQNYGYTF. The CDR3 nucleotides read TGTGCCAGCAGCCATGAGGCAGGGGCCCAGAACTATGGCTACACCTTC. The full variable domain, with the rest looked up from reference TRBV11-2 and TRBJ1-2, is EAGVAQSPRYKIIEKRQSVAFWCNPISGHATLYWYQQILGQGPKLLIQFQNNGVVDDSQLPKDRFSAERLKGVDSTLKIQPAKLEDSAVYLCASSHEAGAQNYGYTFGSGTRLTVV.

The CDR3 sequence is CASSPDQGGGYGYTF. DNA for the CDR3: TGTGCCAGCTCACCGGATCAGGGTGGAGGATATGGCTACACCTTC. The chain joins TRBV18 to TRBJ1-2, with TRBD1 as a possible D gene (5 bases). There are 15 residues in the CDR3. Germline V CDR1 and CDR2: KGHSH, LQKENI. V lost 3 bases and J 5 bases, leaving 16 bases between the germline ends.

This clone has more than one count but fewer than ten. The rearrangement uses TRBV29-1 and TRBJ2-5; D gene unclear. Germline CDR1 SQVTM, CDR2 ANQGSEA. The CDR3 is 13 amino acids. V gave up 1 base and J gave up 2 bases, with 8 bases separating them. The CDR3 DNA is TGCAGCGTTGAAGGGCAGGCACAAGAGACCCAGTACTTC. Translated, it gives CSVEGQAQETQYF.

This chain links TRBV5-1 with TRBJ2-7; D may be TRBD2 (6 bases). V was pared by 7 bases and J by 3 bases, with 8 bases between. This CDR3 region has 11 residues. In germline, CDR1 is SGHRS, CDR2 YFSETQ. CDR3 loop: CASGTGYEQYF. As DNA, the CDR3 is TGCGCCAGCGGGACTGGCTACGAGCAGTACTTC.

CDR3 amino acids: CASSLLAGAVTQYF. The CDR3 DNA reads as TGTGCCAGCAGCCTTCTAGCGGGAGCGGTTACGCAGTATTTT. The chain has TRBV6-5 and TRBJ2-3; TRBD2 matches 10 bases. Trimming at V came to 6 bases and at J to 8 bases, leaving 8 bases not matched to a gene. Germline CDR1 and CDR2: MNHEY and SVGAGI. This CDR3 is 14 amino acids long.

The V call is TRBV4-3, the J call TRBJ1-1; D is uncertain. The V gene's germline CDR1 is LGHNA and CDR2 YSLEER. V was shortened by 2 bases and J by 4 bases, with 11 bases between the two germline ends. The CDR3 contains 14 residues. The CDR3: CASSQFPGITEAFF. The CDR3 bases are TGCGCCAGCAGCCAATTTCCCGGGATCACTGAAGCTTTCTTT.

This rearrangement joins TRBV12-5 to TRBJ1-1, with D maybe TRBD1 (5 bases). Per the germline V gene, CDR1 is LGHNT and CDR2 is FRNRAP. This CDR3 spans 13 amino acids. V lost 1 base and J 5 bases, leaving 8 bases between the germline ends. The CDR3 coding sequence is TGTGCTAGTGGTTTGGAGCAGGGAACTGAAGCTTTCTTT. This gives the protein CASGLEQGTEAFF.

The chain carries TRBV29-1 and TRBJ2-5; 7 bases are a match to TRBD1. V trimming: 0 bases; J trimming: 4 bases; junction bases outside the gene matches: 11. This CDR3 has 16 residues. Per the germline V gene, CDR1 is SQVTM and CDR2 is ANQGSEA. In DNA, the CDR3 is TGCAGCGTTGAAGATTTAATGATCAGGGGGAGAGAGACCCAGTACTTC. Its translation is CSVEDLMIRGRETQYF.

The chain combines TRBV28 with TRBJ1-6; D not resolved. The CDR3 totals 15 residues. CDR1 MDHEN and CDR2 SYDVKM come from the germline V gene. Trimming removed 5 bases at V and 6 bases at J, with 14 bases between. CDR3 in amino acids: CASSARERINSPLHF. CDR3 coding DNA: TGTGCCAGCAGTGCCCGGGAGAGGATTAATTCACCCCTCCACTTT.

The chain recombines TRBV28 with TRBJ1-2; D remains ambiguous. Trimming removed 5 bases at V and 2 bases at J, with 3 bases between. The CDR3 runs 11 residues. The germline CDR1 and CDR2 sequences are MDHEN and SYDVKM. CDR3 DNA: TGTGCCAGCAGTAGCAACTATGGCTACACCTTC. This sequence encodes CASSSNYGYTF.

The genes are TRBV12-5 and TRBJ2-7; D not certain. Per the germline V gene, CDR1 is LGHNT and CDR2 is FRNRAP. The CDR3 length is 12 residues. The V gene lost 6 bases and the J gene lost 3 bases, with 9 bases spanning the gap. CDR3: CASGNGDYEQYF. The CDR3 nucleotides read TGTGCTAGTGGGAACGGAGACTACGAGCAGTACTTC.

The gene calls are TRBV4-3 and TRBJ2-2; either TRBD1 or TRBD2 may supply D (5 bases each). CDR1 is LGHNA and CDR2 is YSLEER in the germline V gene. Trimming took 1 base from V and 5 from J, leaving 11 bases between them. The CDR3 has 15 residues. The CDR3 DNA reads as TGCGCCAGCAGCCAAGTGGGGGTTGAAACCGGGGAGCTGTTTTTT. Amino acid sequence: CASSQVGVETGELFF.

J is TRBJ2-7 and V is TRBV4-1; 10 nucleotides agree with TRBD1. In germline, CDR1 is MGHRA, CDR2 YSYEKL. V shed 4 bases and J 7 bases; nucleotides not matched to a gene: 10. The CDR3 spans 15 residues. This CDR3 is CASSLSDRGKREQYF. The CDR3 DNA reads as TGCGCCAGCAGCCTATCGGACAGGGGGAAGCGGGAGCAGTACTTC.

This rearrangement joins TRBV3-1 (or the pseudogene TRBV3-2) to TRBJ2-2, with D unresolved. Trimming took 4 bases from V and 3 from J, leaving 6 bases between them. CDR1 LGHDT and CDR2 YNNKEL come from the germline V gene (reference sequence). CDR3 size: 13 residues. CDR3 nucleotide sequence: TGTGCCAGCAGCCTCATAGACACCGGGGAGCTGTTTTTT. Translation: CASSLIDTGELFF.

The V and J genes are TRBV19 and TRBJ1-5; no clear D gene. This CDR3 spans 16 amino acids. Per germline, CDR1 LNHDA and CDR2 SQIVND (reference sequence). V lost 3 bases and J 4 bases, leaving 16 bases between the germline ends. The CDR3 loop reads CASSMTGIRGNQPQHF. The CDR3 nucleotides are TGTGCCAGTAGTATGACGGGCATCCGAGGGAATCAGCCCCAGCATTTT.

This chain joins TRBV3-1 (or the pseudogene TRBV3-2) and TRBJ2-5; D is possibly TRBD1 (6 bases). Trimming left V 9 bases short and J 3 bases short, with 17 bases between. The CDR3 is made up of 14 amino acids. Germline CDR1 reads LGHDT; CDR2 reads YNNKEL (reference sequence). In DNA form, the CDR3 reads TGTGCCAGGGTCACTGGGGGCAGGGAAGAGACCCAGTACTTC. The encoded protein is CARVTGGREETQYF.

Note on this clone: The junction departs from germline at one end; a sequencing error may be responsible. The chain is built from TRBV15 and TRBJ1-4; D perhaps matches TRBD1 (6 bases). The germline V gene encodes CDR1 LNHNV and CDR2 YYDKDF (reference sequence). The CDR3 runs 13 residues. CDR3 DNA: TGTGCCACCAGCAGAGACCAAGGACAGTATTTCCATTTT. Protein: CATSRDQGQYFHF.

This chain connects TRBV28 to TRBJ1-5, with D maybe TRBD1 (6 bases). In germline, CDR1 is MDHEN, CDR2 SYDVKM. The CDR3 contains 15 residues. V shed 6 bases and J shed 4 bases, with 16 bases lying between them. The chain's CDR3 is CASRPAGAGNQPQHF. CDR3 bases: TGTGCCAGCAGACCGGCAGGGGCAGGGAATCAGCCCCAGCATTTT.

The chain carries TRBV7-8 and TRBJ2-7, with 15 bases that match TRBD2. J gave up 5 bases and V 4 bases, and 6 bases lay outside the gene matches. The CDR3 consists of 16 residues. Germline CDR1 is SGHVS and CDR2 is FQNEAQ. CDR3 sequence (DNA): TGTGCCAGCAGCTCAGGGACTAGCGGGAGGCAAGACGAGCAGTACTTC. Its protein product is CASSSGTSGRQDEQYF.

V is TRBV29-1 and J is TRBJ1-2; a possible D gene is TRBD1 (5 bases). The CDR3 loop spans 13 amino acids. Trimming removed 4 bases from V and 2 bases from J, with 11 bases in between. Germline CDR1 and CDR2: SQVTM and ANQGSEA. CDR3 sequence reads: CSVVPGANYGYTF. For the CDR3, the DNA is TGCAGCGTTGTTCCCGGGGCCAACTATGGCTACACCTTC. Full variable domain (remainder filled in from reference TRBV29-1 and TRBJ1-2): SAVISQKPSRDICQRGTSLTIQCQVDSQVTMMFWYRQQPGQSLTLIATANQGSEATYESGFVIDKFPISRPNLTFSTLTVSNMSPEDSSIYLCSVVPGANYGYTFGSGTRLTVV.

This chain joins TRBV5-1 and TRBJ2-1; TRBD2 aligns across 10 bases. J lost 3 bases, V lost 0 bases, and 6 bases had no gene match. Germline-derived CDR1 and CDR2 are SGHRS and YFSETQ. This CDR3 spans 17 amino acids. Written as DNA, the CDR3 is TGCGCCAGCAGCTTGGACGCTAGCGGGAGTAACTACAATGAGCAGTTCTTC. Its translation is CASSLDASGSNYNEQFF. Variable domain in full (rest from reference TRBV5-1 and TRBJ2-1): KAGVTQTPRYLIKTRGQQVTLSCSPISGHRSVSWYQQTPGQGLQFLFEYFSETQRNKGNFPGRFSGRQFSNSRSEMNVSTLELGDSALYLCASSLDASGSNYNEQFFGPGTRLTVL.